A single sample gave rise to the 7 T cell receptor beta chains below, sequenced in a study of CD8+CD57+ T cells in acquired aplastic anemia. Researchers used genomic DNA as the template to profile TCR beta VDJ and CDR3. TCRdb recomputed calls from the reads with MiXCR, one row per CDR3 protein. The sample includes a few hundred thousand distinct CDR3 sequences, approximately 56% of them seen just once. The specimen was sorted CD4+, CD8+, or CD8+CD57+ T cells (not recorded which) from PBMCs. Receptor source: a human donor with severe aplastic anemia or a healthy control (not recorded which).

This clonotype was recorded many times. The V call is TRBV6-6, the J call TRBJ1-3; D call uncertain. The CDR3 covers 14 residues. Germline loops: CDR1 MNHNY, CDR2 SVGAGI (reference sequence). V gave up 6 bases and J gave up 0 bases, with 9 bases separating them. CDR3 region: CASSYGTSGNTIYF. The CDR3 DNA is TGTGCCAGCAGCTATGGTACCTCTGGAAACACCATATATTTT.

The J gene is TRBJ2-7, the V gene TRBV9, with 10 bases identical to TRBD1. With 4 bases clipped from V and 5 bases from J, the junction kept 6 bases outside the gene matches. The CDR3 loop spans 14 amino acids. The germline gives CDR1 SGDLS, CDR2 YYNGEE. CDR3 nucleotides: TGTGCCAGCAGCCCGAGGGACAGGGGCGACGAGCAGTACTTC. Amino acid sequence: CASSPRDRGDEQYF.

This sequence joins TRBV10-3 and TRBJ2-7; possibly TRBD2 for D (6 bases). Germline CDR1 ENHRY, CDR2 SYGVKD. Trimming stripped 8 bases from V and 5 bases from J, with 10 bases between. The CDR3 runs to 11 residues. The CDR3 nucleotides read TGTGCCATCCGGGGGAGCGACGAGCAGTACTTC. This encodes CAIRGSDEQYF.

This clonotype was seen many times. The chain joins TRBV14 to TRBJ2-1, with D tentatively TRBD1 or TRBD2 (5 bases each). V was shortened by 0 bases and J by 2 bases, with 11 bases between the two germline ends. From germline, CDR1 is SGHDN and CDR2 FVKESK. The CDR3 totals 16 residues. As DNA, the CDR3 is TGTGCCAGCAGCCAAGATCCGGGGACGCCCTACAATGAGCAGTTCTTC. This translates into CASSQDPGTPYNEQFF. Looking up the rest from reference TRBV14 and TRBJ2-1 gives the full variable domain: EAGVTQFPSHSVIEKGQTVTLRCDPISGHDNLYWYRRVMGKEIKFLLHFVKESKQDESGMPNNRFLAERTGGTYSTLKVQPAELEDSGVYFCASSQDPGTPYNEQFFGPGTRLTVL.

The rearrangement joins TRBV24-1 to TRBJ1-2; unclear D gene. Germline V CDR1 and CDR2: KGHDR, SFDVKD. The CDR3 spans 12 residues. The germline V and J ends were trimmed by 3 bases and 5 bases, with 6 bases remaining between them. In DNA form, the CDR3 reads TGTGCCACCAGTGATGGCCTGTATGGCTACACCTTC. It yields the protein CATSDGLYGYTF.

CDR3 loop: CASSLVPYGYTF. CDR3 nucleotides: TGTGCCAGCAGCTTGGTTCCGTATGGCTACACCTTC. The V and J genes are TRBV5-6 and TRBJ1-2, with D unresolved. The germline CDR1 and CDR2 sequences are SGHDT and YYEEEE. CDR3 length: 12 amino acids. The V end lost 0 bases, the J end lost 5 bases, and 5 bases lay between the germline ends.

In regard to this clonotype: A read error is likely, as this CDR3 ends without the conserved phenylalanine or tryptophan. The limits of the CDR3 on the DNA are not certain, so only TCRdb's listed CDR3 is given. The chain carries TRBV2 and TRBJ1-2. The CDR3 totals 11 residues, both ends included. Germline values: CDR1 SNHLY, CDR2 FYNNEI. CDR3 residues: CASSVRQNKPV.